The 19 T cell receptor beta chains listed next were all sequenced from one sample in a study of T cell responses to AZD1222 COVID-19 vaccine. Data came from immunoSEQ multiplex PCR; TCRdb stores just in-frame clones and leaves some out. This table holds approximately 150,000 clones, 92% found once. Sequenced material: peripheral blood, taken on day 0 of AZD1222 vaccination. These receptors were taken from an adult in good health.

V gene TRBV5-4 combines with J gene TRBJ1-2; no clear D gene. This CDR3 is 15 amino acids long. V dropped 5 bases and J dropped 2 bases, with 16 bases sitting between them. Per germline, CDR1 SGHNT and CDR2 YYREEE (reference sequence). CDR3 sequence (DNA): TGTGCCAGCAGTTCCCCGACGGGCGGGAACTATGGCTACACCTTC. As protein: CASSSPTGGNYGYTF.

This clone was observed once. V gene TRBV10-1 combines with J gene TRBJ1-1, with D tentatively TRBD1 (5 bases). From germline, CDR1 is WNHNN and CDR2 SYGVQD (reference sequence). The germline V and J ends were trimmed by 4 bases and 3 bases, with 27 bases remaining between them. The CDR3 runs to 19 residues. CDR3 in amino acids: CASSGGIYRIRYVHTEAFF. The DNA for the CDR3 is TGCGCCAGCAGTGGGGGGATCTACAGGATCCGGTATGTGCACACTGAAGCTTTCTTT.

V and J are TRBV6-5 and TRBJ1-2; D might be TRBD1 (5 bases). The V end was cut by 0 bases, the J end by 1 base, with 12 bases between. The CDR3 covers 16 residues. Germline V gene sequence: CDR1 MNHEY, CDR2 SVGAGI. In DNA form, the CDR3 reads TGTGCCAGCAGTTACTCCTCCGGGGGTTATAACTATGGCTACACCTTC. This sequence encodes CASSYSSGGYNYGYTF.

DNA of the CDR3: TGTGCCAGCAGCTTAGGCGGTGCCACCGGGGAGCTGTTTTTT. It translates to CASSLGGATGELFF. V gene TRBV7-2 combines with J gene TRBJ2-2; no clear D gene. Germline V CDR1 and CDR2: SGHTA, FQGNSA. With 1 base removed from V and 4 bases from J, the gap between germline ends came to 7 bases. This CDR3 has 14 amino acids.

This clone occurred once. This sequence joins TRBV18 and TRBJ2-5, with D uncertain. The CDR3 has 13 residues. Germline lookup yields CDR1 KGHSH and CDR2 LQKENI. Trimming stripped 3 bases from V and 1 base from J, with 6 bases between. The CDR3 DNA follows: TGTGCCAGCTCACCGATCGGCCAAGAGACCCAGTACTTC. It encodes CASSPIGQETQYF.

The chain employs TRBV5-1 and TRBJ2-3, with TRBD1 matching over 9 bases. Trimming removed 0 bases from V and 5 bases from J; junction bases left unmatched: 4. The CDR3 is 15 residues long. Germline lookup yields CDR1 SGHRS and CDR2 YFSETQ. DNA for the CDR3: TGCGCCAGCAGCTTGGGGGGACAGGGACTAGATACGCAGTATTTT. This gives the protein CASSLGGQGLDTQYF.

This rearrangement joins TRBV11-2 to TRBJ1-2, with a tentative D call TRBD1 (5 bases). Germline V gene lookup returns CDR1 SGHAT and CDR2 FQNNGV. This CDR3 has 16 residues. Deletions cut 6 bases from V and 4 bases from J, with 21 bases between. The CDR3 spells CASSSQTTASGYGYTF. CDR3 DNA sequence: TGTGCCAGCAGTTCACAGACGACAGCCTCTGGCTATGGCTACACCTTC. Using reference TRBV11-2 and TRBJ1-2 for the parts outside the CDR3, the full variable domain is EAGVAQSPRYKIIEKRQSVAFWCNPISGHATLYWYQQILGQGPKLLIQFQNNGVVDDSQLPKDRFSAERLKGVDSTLKIQPAKLEDSAVYLCASSSQTTASGYGYTFGSGTRLTVV.

V usage is TRBV7-2 and J usage is TRBJ1-1; D perhaps matches TRBD1 (6 bases). The CDR3 loop spans 14 amino acids. Trimming removed 3 bases from V and 6 bases from J, with 14 bases in between. Germline lookup yields CDR1 SGHTA and CDR2 FQGNSA. This CDR3 reads CASSFYREVAEAFF. CDR3 sequence (DNA): TGTGCCAGCAGCTTTTACAGGGAAGTAGCTGAAGCTTTCTTT.

V and J are TRBV19 and TRBJ1-2; D call uncertain. Germline CDR1 is LNHDA and CDR2 is SQIVND (reference sequence). This CDR3 spans 11 amino acids. The V end was cut by 5 bases, the J end by 8 bases, with 9 bases between. Written as DNA, the CDR3 is TGTGCCAGTAGTGTCGGCTACGGCTACACCTTC. Translation: CASSVGYGYTF.

This clone was observed a few times. The CDR3 region is CASSMQAGELFF. In DNA, the CDR3 is TGTGCCAGTAGTATGCAAGCCGGGGAGCTGTTTTTT. V and J are TRBV19 and TRBJ2-2; no clear D. The CDR3 runs to 12 residues. V lost 3 bases and J 6 bases, leaving 5 bases between the germline ends. Germline values: CDR1 LNHDA, CDR2 SQIVND (reference sequence).

J is TRBJ2-1 and V is TRBV30; 11 nucleotides match TRBD2. The CDR3 covers 15 residues. J lost 5 bases, V lost 1 base, and 4 bases had no gene match. Germline lookup yields CDR1 GTSNPN and CDR2 SVGIG (reference sequence). The CDR3 coding sequence is TGTGCCTGGAGTGGAGGGACTAGCGGCAACAATGAGCAGTTCTTC. This codes for CAWSGGTSGNNEQFF.

This chain uses TRBV15 with TRBJ2-1; tentative D call: TRBD2 (6 bases). Germline lookup yields CDR1 LNHNV and CDR2 YYDKDF (reference sequence). The CDR3 is 15 amino acids. The V end was cut by 0 bases, the J end by 6 bases, with 12 bases between. The CDR3 nucleotides read TGTGCCACCAGCAGAGAAACCGGGACTCCCAATGAGCAGTTCTTC. Translating it yields CATSRETGTPNEQFF.

This chain joins TRBV14 and TRBJ2-1, with D unclear. V shed 4 bases and J shed 0 bases, with 13 bases lying between them. The CDR3 length is 16 residues. Germline CDR1 reads SGHDN; CDR2 reads FVKESK. The CDR3 DNA is TGTGCCAGCAGCCTTTTAGGTACCCCCTCCTACAATGAGCAGTTCTTC. This gives the protein CASSLLGTPSYNEQFF.

The chain recombines TRBV6-5 with TRBJ2-1; D gene uncertain. CDR1 is MNHEY and CDR2 is SVGAGI in the germline V gene. V lost 2 bases and J 0 bases, leaving 11 bases between the germline ends. The CDR3 consists of 16 residues. The CDR3 DNA reads as TGTGCCAGCAGTTACGGGCTCTGGGGCTCCTACAATGAGCAGTTCTTC. Its translation: CASSYGLWGSYNEQFF.

CDR3: CASSQDVEGKTQPQHF. CDR3 nucleotides: TGCGCCAGCAGCCAAGATGTGGAAGGGAAAACGCAGCCCCAGCATTTT. The chain joins TRBV4-3 to TRBJ1-5; D unclear. The CDR3 totals 16 residues. Trimming pared 0 bases from V and 7 bases from J, leaving 16 bases between. The germline V gene encodes CDR1 LGHNA and CDR2 YSLEER.

V and J are TRBV27 and TRBJ1-1; D gene unclear. The CDR3 totals 13 residues. Germline CDR1 reads MNHEY; CDR2 reads SMNVEV (reference sequence). Trimming pared 11 bases from V and 3 bases from J, leaving 16 bases between. The DNA for the CDR3 is TGTGCCGCCCCCCGGCAGGCCGACACTGAAGCTTTCTTT. Its protein product is CAAPRQADTEAFF.

With regard to this clone: Relative to the germline gene, one junction end is altered; a read error may explain this. This chain joins TRBV7-7 and TRBJ2-2; 12 bases align to TRBD1. This CDR3 spans 15 amino acids. Germline loops: CDR1 SSHAT, CDR2 FNYEAQ (reference sequence). Here the CDR3 reads CASSPGTGGIGELFF. For the CDR3, the DNA is TGTGCTAGCAGCCCTGGGACAGGGGGCATCGGGGAGCTGTTTTTT.

The chain employs TRBV7-8 and TRBJ1-2, with 10 bases identical to TRBD1. The CDR3 is 15 residues long. Per germline, CDR1 SGHVS and CDR2 FQNEAQ. The V and J ends lost 4 bases and 4 bases, in that order; junction bases with no gene match: 6. CDR3 nucleotides: TGTGCCAGCAGCTCAAGGACAGGGGGGGTCTATGGCTACACCTTC. Encoded protein: CASSSRTGGVYGYTF.

V and J are TRBV6-2 or TRBV6-3 and TRBJ1-6, with 8 bases aligning to TRBD1. With V trimmed by 5 bases and J by 12 bases, 12 bases remained unmatched. Germline V gene sequence: CDR1 MNHEY, CDR2 SVGEGT. The CDR3 extends over 15 amino acids. The CDR3 DNA sequence: TGTGCCAGCAGTAGACCGACAGGGGCGGGCATACCCCTCCACTTT. Translated, it gives CASSRPTGAGIPLHF.